This TCR beta chain was observed in a study of T-cell reconstitution after alpha-beta-depleted transplantation in children. Preparing the TCRbeta library involved the use of unique molecular identifiers. TCRdb analysed the PCR reads with MiXCR anew, one entry per CDR3 protein. The sample records 200,000 to 300,000 distinct CDR3 sequences, around 13% being singletons. This clonotype was seen at least ten times. This material consisted of PBMCs from the stem cell graft donor, taken from the stem cell graft. The sequence was collected from a human donor who donated a stem cell graft to a child with acute lymphoblastic leukemia.

As DNA, the CDR3 is TGTGCCAGCAGCGACGCTCCCGGGGCTTGGATCAATCAGCCCCAGCATTTT. Amino acids: CASSDAPGAWINQPQHF. The chain combines TRBV7-2 with TRBJ1-5, with TRBD1 as a possible D gene (5 bases). The ends were cut back, 5 bases at V and 3 bases at J, with 20 bases in the middle. This CDR3 region has 17 residues. CDR1 and CDR2 (germline): SGHTA, FQGNSA.